This is a list of T cell receptor beta chains from one sample in a study of neoadjuvant anti-PD-1 for oral cavity cancer. Assay: immunoSEQ multiplex PCR; the TCRdb copy retains only in-frame clones and omits some. The sample has about 80,000 clones, 70% to 85% seen once; the top ten hold roughly 3%. The sequences come from PBMCs, collected before nivolumab (anti-PD-1) treatment. Receptors originate from a person aged 40-85 years with oral cavity squamous cell carcinoma. CDR3s include the opening cysteine and the closing phenylalanine or tryptophan. D genes are given only for firm matches. The size of a clone is reported for some rows only, either as once, few or many, or as a class for expanded clones.

j_call: TRBJ2-3
v_call: TRBV5-1
d_call: TRBD1
clone_size: .
cdr3_aa: CASNPGQPTDTQYF
cdr3_nt: TGCGCCAGCAACCCGGGACAGCCTACAGATACGCAGTATTTT

j_call: TRBJ1-1
v_call: TRBV6-1
d_call: TRBD1
clone_size: .
cdr3_aa: CASSPVETGVTEAFF
cdr3_nt: TGTGCCAGCAGCCCGGTCGAGACAGGGGTGACTGAAGCTTTCTTT

j_call: TRBJ2-1
v_call: TRBV30
d_call: TRBD2
clone_size: once
cdr3_aa: CAWSNGLAGEDEQFF
cdr3_nt: TGTGCCTGGAGTAACGGACTAGCGGGAGAAGATGAGCAGTTCTTC

j_call: TRBJ2-1
v_call: TRBV6-6
d_call: TRBD2
clone_size: .
cdr3_aa: CASTLQAGRGFF
cdr3_nt: TGTGCCAGCACCTTACAGGCCGGGAGGGGGTTCTTC

j_call: TRBJ1-1
v_call: TRBV7-9
d_call: TRBD1
clone_size: .
cdr3_aa: CASNQLQGSNTEAFF
cdr3_nt: TGTGCCAGCAACCAATTACAGGGGTCGAACACTGAAGCTTTCTTT

j_call: TRBJ1-5
v_call: TRBV19
d_call: .
clone_size: .
cdr3_aa: CASSIVRGYSNQPQHF
cdr3_nt: TGTGCCAGTAGTATAGTAAGGGGTTATAGCAATCAGCCCCAGCATTTT

j_call: TRBJ1-2
v_call: TRBV2
d_call: .
clone_size: once
cdr3_aa: CASSVGPAEYGYTF
cdr3_nt: TGTGCCAGCAGTGTCGGGCCGGCAGAGTATGGCTACACCTTC

j_call: TRBJ2-5
v_call: TRBV10-1
d_call: TRBD1
clone_size: .
cdr3_aa: CASSGTAGGQETQYF
cdr3_nt: TGCGCCAGCAGCGGTACGGCAGGGGGCCAAGAGACCCAGTACTTC

j_call: TRBJ1-3
v_call: TRBV6-1
d_call: TRBD1
clone_size: .
cdr3_aa: CASSGIGQGIGTIYF
cdr3_nt: TGTGCCAGCAGTGGCATCGGACAGGGTATAGGCACCATATATTTT

j_call: TRBJ2-7
v_call: TRBV11-1
d_call: TRBD1
clone_size: .
cdr3_aa: CASSAGLTGVLYEQYF
cdr3_nt: TGTGCCAGCAGCGCCGGATTGACAGGGGTCCTTTACGAGCAGTACTTC

j_call: TRBJ2-2
v_call: TRBV7-2
d_call: TRBD2
clone_size: .
cdr3_aa: CASSPPAGGPGELFF
cdr3_nt: TGTGCCAGCAGCCCCCCAGCGGGAGGCCCCGGGGAGCTGTTTTTT

j_call: TRBJ2-5
v_call: TRBV2
d_call: .
clone_size: .
cdr3_aa: CASSVEETQYF
cdr3_nt: TGTGCCAGCAGTGTTGAAGAGACCCAGTACTTC

j_call: TRBJ2-5
v_call: TRBV19
d_call: .
clone_size: .
cdr3_aa: CASSPQDRFGFQETQYF
cdr3_nt: TGTGCCAGTAGTCCCCAAGACAGGTTCGGATTCCAAGAGACCCAGTACTTC

j_call: TRBJ2-6
v_call: TRBV6-1
d_call: .
clone_size: .
cdr3_aa: CASSEQGSGANVLTF
cdr3_nt: TGTGCCAGCAGTGAGCAGGGCTCTGGGGCCAACGTCCTGACTTTC

j_call: TRBJ2-1
v_call: TRBV2
d_call: .
clone_size: once
cdr3_aa: CASRAQGGEQFF
cdr3_nt: TGTGCCAGCAGGGCTCAGGGTGGTGAGCAGTTCTTC

j_call: TRBJ1-4
v_call: TRBV19
d_call: .
clone_size: .
cdr3_aa: CASRNQGSTNEKLFF
cdr3_nt: TGTGCCAGCAGAAACCAGGGGTCCACTAATGAAAAACTGTTTTTT

j_call: TRBJ2-1
v_call: TRBV5-4
d_call: TRBD1
clone_size: .
cdr3_aa: CASSLAVSSPGTGGNEQFF
cdr3_nt: TGTGCCAGCAGCTTGGCCGTCTCTTCCCCCGGGACAGGGGGGAATGAGCAGTTCTTC

j_call: TRBJ2-3
v_call: TRBV9
d_call: .
clone_size: .
cdr3_aa: CASSVGGNTDTQYF
cdr3_nt: TGTGCCAGCAGCGTAGGCGGGAACACAGATACGCAGTATTTT